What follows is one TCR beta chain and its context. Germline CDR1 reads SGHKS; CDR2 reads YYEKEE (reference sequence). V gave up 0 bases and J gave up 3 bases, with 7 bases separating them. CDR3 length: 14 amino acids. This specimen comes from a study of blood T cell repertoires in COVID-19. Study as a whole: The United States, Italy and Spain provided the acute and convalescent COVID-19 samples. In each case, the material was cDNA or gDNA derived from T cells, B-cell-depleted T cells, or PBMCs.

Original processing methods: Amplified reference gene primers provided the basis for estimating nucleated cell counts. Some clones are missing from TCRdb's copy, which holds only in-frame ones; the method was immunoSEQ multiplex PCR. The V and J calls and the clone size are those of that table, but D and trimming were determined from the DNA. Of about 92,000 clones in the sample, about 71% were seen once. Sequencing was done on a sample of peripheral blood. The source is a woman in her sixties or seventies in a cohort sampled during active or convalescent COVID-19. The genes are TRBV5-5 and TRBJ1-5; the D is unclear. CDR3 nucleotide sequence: TGTGCCAGCAGCTTGGAGGCGGACAATCAGCCCCAGCATTTT. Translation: CASSLEADNQPQHF. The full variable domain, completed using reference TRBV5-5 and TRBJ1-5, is DAGVTQSPTHLIKTRGQQVTLRCSPISGHKSVSWYQQVLGQGPQFIFQYYEKEERGRGNFPDRFSARQFPNYSSELNVNALLLGDSALYLCASSLEADNQPQHFGDGTRLSIL.